These T cell receptor beta chains were read from a single sample in a study of blood T cell repertoires in COVID-19. Generated by immunoSEQ multiplex PCR, the TCRdb table keeps only in-frame clones and is missing some. The data hold some 170,000 clones, with around 83% observed a single time. Sample: PBMCs or T cells enriched from blood (not recorded which). These receptors all come from a man aged 45-60 years who had recovered from COVID-19. Each CDR3 is given with its conserved first and last residue. Fields, in order: D gene, V gene, clone size, J gene, CDR3 DNA, CDR3 protein. A D gene is named only where the DNA matches it firmly. Size values are once, few and many counts, or a class for expanded clones, and some rows have none.

D gene: .; V gene: TRBV2; clone size: .; J gene: TRBJ1-2; CDR3 DNA: TGTGCCAGCAGTGCTGGGGGGAGCTATGGCTACACCTTC; CDR3 protein: CASSAGGSYGYTF
D gene: .; V gene: TRBV5-4; clone size: .; J gene: TRBJ2-5; CDR3 DNA: TGTGCCAGCAGCTTAGAGCGTCAAGAGACCCAGTACTTC; CDR3 protein: CASSLERQETQYF
D gene: TRBD1; V gene: TRBV30; clone size: .; J gene: TRBJ1-2; CDR3 DNA: TGTGCCTGGAGTGCAGGGCAGGGGGCTGGGGGCTACACCTTC; CDR3 protein: CAWSAGQGAGGYTF
D gene: TRBD2; V gene: TRBV6-5; clone size: once; J gene: TRBJ2-3; CDR3 DNA: TGTGCCAGCAGTTACATGGTAGCGGGGAAGTCAGATACGCAGTATTTT; CDR3 protein: CASSYMVAGKSDTQYF
D gene: TRBD2; V gene: TRBV27; clone size: .; J gene: TRBJ2-3; CDR3 DNA: TGTGCCAGCAGTTTATTAGTTAGCGGGGGGGCCGGTACGCAGTATTTT; CDR3 protein: CASSLLVSGGAGTQYF
D gene: .; V gene: TRBV9; clone size: .; J gene: TRBJ2-7; CDR3 DNA: TGTGCCAGCAGCAACCGGGACTTCACCTACGAGCAGTACTTC; CDR3 protein: CASSNRDFTYEQYF
D gene: .; V gene: TRBV29-1; clone size: .; J gene: TRBJ2-5; CDR3 DNA: TGCAGCGTTGCCGGCAGGGCCCGCCGGGAGACCCAGTACTTC; CDR3 protein: CSVAGRARRETQYF
D gene: .; V gene: TRBV4-1; clone size: .; J gene: TRBJ2-2; CDR3 DNA: TGCGCCAGCAGCCATGCTGACAGGCCCACCGGGGAGCTGTTTTTT; CDR3 protein: CASSHADRPTGELFF
D gene: .; V gene: TRBV19; clone size: .; J gene: TRBJ1-3; CDR3 DNA: TGTGCCAGTAGTATTCAGGGCGATCGAAACACCATATATTTT; CDR3 protein: CASSIQGDRNTIYF
D gene: TRBD1; V gene: TRBV6-5; clone size: .; J gene: TRBJ2-2; CDR3 DNA: TGTGCCAGCAGTTACCAAAGGGGGCTGAACACCGGGGAGCTGTTTTTT; CDR3 protein: CASSYQRGLNTGELFF
D gene: .; V gene: TRBV6-4; clone size: once; J gene: TRBJ1-6; CDR3 DNA: TGTGCCAGCAGTGTGGACACCTATAATTCACCCCTCCACTTT; CDR3 protein: CASSVDTYNSPLHF
D gene: TRBD1; V gene: TRBV18; clone size: .; J gene: TRBJ2-7; CDR3 DNA: TGTGCCAGCTCACCAGTCCGGGACAGGGCCTACGAGCAGTACTTC; CDR3 protein: CASSPVRDRAYEQYF
D gene: TRBD2; V gene: TRBV7-3; clone size: .; J gene: TRBJ2-4; CDR3 DNA: TGTGCCAGCAGCGCCTCTAGCGGGGGGGCGGAAAACATTCAGTACTTC; CDR3 protein: CASSASSGGAENIQYF
D gene: TRBD2; V gene: TRBV11-3; clone size: once; J gene: TRBJ2-5; CDR3 DNA: TGTGCCAGCAGCGTGACTAGCGGGGGCCAGGAGACCCAGTACTTC; CDR3 protein: CASSVTSGGQETQYF
D gene: .; V gene: TRBV21-1; clone size: few; J gene: TRBJ2-6; CDR3 DNA: TGTGCCAGCAGCAAAGGTGAGGGCTCTGGGGCCAACGTCCTGACTTTC; CDR3 protein: CASSKGEGSGANVLTF
D gene: TRBD1; V gene: TRBV3-1/TRBV3-2; clone size: .; J gene: TRBJ2-7; CDR3 DNA: TGTGCCAGCATTGGGGTCGAACAGGGGTCCGAGCAGTACTTC; CDR3 protein: CASIGVEQGSEQYF
D gene: .; V gene: TRBV5-1; clone size: .; J gene: TRBJ2-1; CDR3 DNA: TGCGCCAGCAGCTCCATTCTAGCGAAAGAGCAGTTCTTC; CDR3 protein: CASSSILAKEQFF
D gene: .; V gene: TRBV21-1; clone size: .; J gene: TRBJ1-5; CDR3 DNA: TGTGCCAGCAGCACAGCTCCTATTCGTAAGGAGGAAAGTCAGCCCCAGCATTTT; CDR3 protein: CASSTAPIRKEESQPQHF
D gene: .; V gene: TRBV10-3; clone size: .; J gene: TRBJ2-5; CDR3 DNA: TGTGCCACACGGGGGGGGACAGAAGAGACCCAGTACTTC; CDR3 protein: CATRGGTEETQYF
D gene: .; V gene: TRBV21-1; clone size: .; J gene: TRBJ1-5; CDR3 DNA: TGTGCCAGCAGCAAATTTTGGGGCTTCATGCAAAGCAATCAGCCCCAGCATTTT; CDR3 protein: CASSKFWGFMQSNQPQHF